The next 22 T cell receptor beta chains were all read from a single sample in a study of T cells after yellow fever vaccination. TCRdb fed the 5' RACE reads into MiXCR, producing one record per CDR3 protein. The data contain some 390,000 distinct CDR3 sequences, 18% of them singletons. The sequenced sample was PBMCs, obtained before the yellow fever booster vaccination. These receptors came from a man aged 18 to 30 who received the YFV17D yellow fever vaccine.

This chain connects TRBV6-2 or TRBV6-3 to TRBJ2-1; a weak D match, TRBD2 (6 bases). Trimming left V 2 bases short and J 2 bases short, with 10 bases between. The CDR3 totals 15 residues. Germline CDR1 reads MNHEY; CDR2 reads SVGEGT. For the CDR3, the DNA is TGTGCCAGCAGTTACGGGGGGATACCCTACAATGAGCAGTTCTTC. Amino acid sequence: CASSYGGIPYNEQFF.

A few counts support this clonotype. V is TRBV5-1 and J is TRBJ1-6; the D gene is possibly TRBD1 (5 bases). V lost 6 bases and J lost 8, with 15 bases in between. This CDR3 is 14 amino acids long. Germline V gene lookup returns CDR1 SGHRS and CDR2 YFSETQ. The DNA for the CDR3 is TGCGCCAGCACCCATGGGGGGTCGGATTCACCCCTCCACTTT. Translated: CASTHGGSDSPLHF.

This chain uses TRBV4-2 with TRBJ1-2; D perhaps matches TRBD1 (5 bases). V was cut by 0 bases and J by 8 bases, with 13 bases left in between. Germline V gene data show CDR1 as LGHNA and CDR2 as YNFKEQ. CDR3 length: 14 residues. CDR3: CASSQDRTGRGYTF. DNA for the CDR3: TGTGCCAGCAGCCAAGATAGAACAGGCCGGGGCTACACCTTC.

In its sample, this clonotype was seen a few times. J is TRBJ1-1 and V is TRBV6-2 or TRBV6-3; 8 bases are a match to TRBD1. The V segment lost 6 bases and the J segment 1 base; nucleotides outside the gene matches: 19. The CDR3 covers 19 residues. The germline V gene encodes CDR1 MNHEY and CDR2 SVGEGT. The CDR3 spells CASSYGAPLTTGENTEAFF. The CDR3 DNA reads TGTGCCAGCAGCTACGGGGCACCCCTTACGACAGGGGAGAACACTGAAGCTTTCTTT.

This clonotype appeared many times. J is TRBJ2-3 and V is TRBV12-3 or TRBV12-4, with 10 bases identical to TRBD2. The CDR3 sequence is 15 residues long. V shed 6 bases, J shed 1 base, and the junction held 4 bases outside the gene matches. This chain's CDR3 is CASSPTSGGTDTQYF. Here the CDR3 DNA reads TGTGCCAGCAGCCCCACTAGCGGGGGCACAGATACGCAGTATTTT.

V gene TRBV5-6 combines with J gene TRBJ2-3, with D perhaps TRBD1 (6 bases). The CDR3 has 17 amino acids. CDR1 and CDR2 from the germline V gene are SGHDT and YYEEEE. Trimming removed 4 bases from V and 1 base from J, with 19 bases in between. The CDR3 reads CASSTGQTYSGTDTQYF. The CDR3 DNA reads TGTGCCAGCAGCACCGGACAGACCTACAGTGGCACAGATACGCAGTATTTT.

This chain links TRBV2 with TRBJ2-5, with 7 nucleotides matching TRBD1. Germline V gene lookup returns CDR1 SNHLY and CDR2 FYNNEI. The CDR3 length is 13 residues. V was clipped by 8 bases and J by 2 bases; unmatched bases: 5. Here the CDR3 DNA reads TGTGCCAGCGAACAGGGGATACAAGAGACCCAGTACTTC. This encodes CASEQGIQETQYF.

This clonotype was detected a few times. The rearrangement joins TRBV25-1 to TRBJ2-3, with D tentatively TRBD1 (5 bases). V was shortened by 1 base and J by 3 bases, with 11 bases between the two germline ends. Germline CDR1 and CDR2: MGHDK and SYGVNS. The CDR3 has 15 amino acids. The CDR3 coding sequence is TGTGCCAGCAGTGAATCCTCAGGGTCGACAGATACGCAGTATTTT. Amino acid sequence: CASSESSGSTDTQYF.

This clonotype was counted only a few times. This chain uses TRBV5-1 with TRBJ2-5; D possibly uses TRBD1 or TRBD2 (5 bases each). Germline values: CDR1 SGHRS, CDR2 YFSETQ. CDR3 length equals 15 residues. V was cut by 0 bases and J by 2 bases, with 11 bases left in between. Here the CDR3 reads CASSLAVREQETQYF. Here the CDR3 DNA reads TGCGCCAGCAGCTTGGCCGTCAGGGAGCAAGAGACCCAGTACTTC.

The chain recombines TRBV6-5 with TRBJ2-2; perhaps TRBD2 as D (6 bases). This CDR3 has 14 residues. Germline-derived CDR1 and CDR2 are MNHEY and SVGAGI. Trimming removed 0 bases at V and 6 bases at J, with 8 bases between. The CDR3 sequence is CASSYSGGPGELFF. The CDR3 DNA is TGTGCCAGCAGTTACTCGGGGGGACCCGGGGAGCTGTTTTTT.

This clonotype was seen a few times. The rearrangement uses TRBV5-5 and TRBJ2-3; D uncertain. The length of the CDR3 is 11 residues. The germline V and J ends were trimmed by 3 bases and 8 bases, with 7 bases remaining between them. The germline CDR1 and CDR2 sequences are SGHKS and YYEKEE (reference sequence). The CDR3 DNA reads as TGTGCCAGCAGCTCTCAGGTTACGCAGTATTTT. It codes for CASSSQVTQYF. Full variable domain (outside the CDR3, taken from reference TRBV5-5 and TRBJ2-3): DAGVTQSPTHLIKTRGQQVTLRCSPISGHKSVSWYQQVLGQGPQFIFQYYEKEERGRGNFPDRFSARQFPNYSSELNVNALLLGDSALYLCASSSQVTQYFGPGTRLTVL.

This chain joins TRBV5-1 and TRBJ2-3, with TRBD1 matching over 8 bases. Germline V gene sequence: CDR1 SGHRS, CDR2 YFSETQ. J gave up 3 bases and V 1 base, and 7 bases lay outside the gene matches. The length of the CDR3 is 16 residues. CDR3 residues: CASSLTTGGRTDTQYF. In DNA form, the CDR3 reads TGCGCCAGCAGCTTGACTACAGGGGGAAGAACAGATACGCAGTATTTT.

This sequence joins TRBV11-2 and TRBJ1-2; the match to TRBD1 covers 7 bases. The CDR3 spans 16 residues. The germline gives CDR1 SGHAT, CDR2 FQNNGV. The J segment lost 1 base and the V segment lost 4 bases, leaving 9 bases of the junction unmatched. CDR3 region: CASSSLRTGGNYGYTF. CDR3 nucleotide sequence: TGTGCCAGCAGCTCCCTGAGGACAGGCGGTAACTATGGCTACACCTTC.

This clonotype was picked up a small number of times. The chain is built from TRBV27 and TRBJ1-5; tentatively, D is TRBD1 (5 bases). The V end was cut by 5 bases, the J end by 9 bases, with 17 bases between. This CDR3 region has 14 residues. Germline lookup yields CDR1 MNHEY and CDR2 SMNVEV (reference sequence). The CDR3 sequence: CASSHGTQTLPQHF. The CDR3 DNA reads TGTGCCAGCAGTCACGGGACCCAGACTCTGCCCCAGCATTTT.

This chain connects TRBV4-1 to TRBJ1-3; D gene unclear. From germline, CDR1 is MGHRA and CDR2 YSYEKL. The CDR3 covers 12 residues. V lost 0 bases and J 4 bases, leaving 1 base between the germline ends. The chain's CDR3 is CASSQDGNTIYF. CDR3 nucleotide sequence: TGCGCCAGCAGCCAAGACGGAAACACCATATATTTT.

This chain joins TRBV6-2 or TRBV6-3 and TRBJ1-6; perhaps TRBD1 as D (6 bases). V was clipped by 0 bases and J by 9 bases, with 12 bases between them. Looked up from germline, CDR1 is MNHEY and CDR2 is SVGEGT. The CDR3 runs to 15 residues. CDR3 residues: CASSYSGGFGSPLHF. CDR3 nucleotides: TGTGCCAGCAGTTACTCGGGGGGCTTCGGTTCACCCCTCCACTTT.

The V and J genes are TRBV5-5 and TRBJ1-1; 8 bases map to TRBD1. With 4 bases clipped from V and 5 bases from J, the junction kept 16 bases outside the gene matches. CDR1 is SGHKS and CDR2 is YYEKEE in the germline V gene (reference sequence). CDR3 length: 17 amino acids. The CDR3 DNA is TGTGCCAGCAGCCTCACCTGGACAGGGTTCAGTCGTACTGAAGCTTTCTTT. Translated, it gives CASSLTWTGFSRTEAFF.

This clonotype was seen a handful of times. Here the CDR3 reads CASSSITGFEQYV. In DNA form, the CDR3 reads TGTGCCAGCAGCAGCATAACAGGGTTCGAGCAGTACGTC. V gene TRBV21-1 combines with J gene TRBJ2-7; the table's D call, TRBD1, has no DNA check behind it. TRBV21-1 is an annotated pseudogene. This CDR3 has 13 residues.

J is TRBJ1-2 and V is TRBV7-9; perhaps TRBD1 as D (6 bases). Deletions cut 1 base from V and 2 bases from J, with 17 bases between. This CDR3 has 17 residues. The V gene's germline CDR1 is SEHNR and CDR2 FQNEAQ (reference sequence). The CDR3 coding sequence is TGTGCCAGCAGCTTAGTGAAGGGGGAAGTGGAGAACTATGGCTACACCTTC. Its translation: CASSLVKGEVENYGYTF. Based on the CDR3 plus reference TRBV7-9 and TRBJ1-2, the full variable domain is DTGVSQNPRHKITKRGQNVTFRCDPISEHNRLYWYRQTLGQGPEFLTYFQNEAQLEKSRLLSDRFSAERPKGSFSTLEIQRTEQGDSAMYLCASSLVKGEVENYGYTFGSGTRLTVV.

The rearrangement uses TRBV7-2 and TRBJ1-5; tentative D call: TRBD1 (5 bases). The V and J ends lost 6 bases and 10 bases respectively, with 25 bases between them. Looked up from germline, CDR1 is SGHTA and CDR2 is FQGNSA. The CDR3 has 16 amino acids. The CDR3 region is CASSITGPSAISPQHF. The CDR3 bases are TGTGCCAGCAGTATAACAGGACCCTCGGCAATCAGCCCCCAGCATTTT.

This clonotype was recorded many times. This chain joins TRBV27 and TRBJ2-3; 7 nucleotides agree with TRBD1. The CDR3 is 14 amino acids. V trimming: 7 bases; J trimming: 6 bases; junction bases outside the gene matches: 10. Looked up from germline, CDR1 is MNHEY and CDR2 is SMNVEV (reference sequence). CDR3 nucleotide sequence: TGTGCCAGCAAGGGACAGCCGTTGCGGGATACGCAGTATTTT. Amino acid sequence: CASKGQPLRDTQYF.

In this sample, this clonotype turned up a few times. The CDR3 DNA is TGTGCCTGGAGTGCCGCCCGCCTCTTAGGGGAGCAGTTCTTC. This encodes CAWSAARLLGEQFF. This chain joins TRBV30 and TRBJ2-1, with D hard to call. Germline V gene lookup returns CDR1 GTSNPN and CDR2 SVGIG (reference sequence). This CDR3 has 14 amino acids. The germline V and J ends were trimmed by 1 base and 10 bases, with 17 bases remaining between them.